This T cell receptor (beta chain) is from a study of T cell responses to AZD1222 COVID-19 vaccine. Data came from immunoSEQ multiplex PCR; TCRdb stores just in-frame clones and leaves some out. The sample shows about 140,000 clones, roughly nine tenths of them seen only once. The V and J ends lost 0 bases and 7 bases, in that order; junction bases with no gene match: 4. The germline CDR1 and CDR2 sequences are SGHTS and YDEGEE. The length of the CDR3 is 15 residues. This specimen was peripheral blood, taken on day 0 of AZD1222 vaccination. The clonotype comes from an adult in good health. This chain connects TRBV5-8 to TRBJ1-4; the match to TRBD1 covers 9 bases. Here the CDR3 reads CASSLGGTGREKLFF. The CDR3 DNA sequence: TGTGCCAGCAGCTTGGGTGGGACAGGGCGTGAAAAACTGTTTTTT.